A selection of T cell receptor beta chains follows, all from one sample in a study of T cell changes during pregnancy in multiple sclerosis. Assay: immunoSEQ multiplex PCR; the TCRdb copy retains only in-frame clones and omits some. This table holds about 75,000 clones, 94% found once. The sample in question was CD4+ T cells from peripheral blood mononuclear cells, obtained after pregnancy. The receptor set was obtained from a female donor with multiple sclerosis, enrolled in a pregnancy study. The CDR3 runs from the conserved cysteine through the conserved F or W. D genes are given only for firm matches. Clone sizes are given selectively: once, few, many, or a class where the clone is expanded.

>-|-|TRBV30|TRBJ1-2
TGTGCCTGGACCCCACCGGGGGTCTATGGCTACACCTTC
CAWTPPGVYGYTF
>-|-|TRBV7-3|TRBJ2-5
TGTGCCAGCAGCTTAAGGGCGGGAAAAGAGACCCAGTACTTC
CASSLRAGKETQYF
>-|-|TRBV11-1|TRBJ2-3
TGTGCCAGCAGCTTCAAGGGGGCAGATACGCAGTATTTT
CASSFKGADTQYF
>-|TRBD2|TRBV7-6|TRBJ2-7
TGTGCCAGCAGCCAAACCACTAGCGGACTTTCCTACGAGCAGTACTTC
CASSQTTSGLSYEQYF
>-|-|TRBV15|TRBJ2-3
TGTGCCACCAGCAGAGATCCCGCGCCAGATACGCAGTATTTT
CATSRDPAPDTQYF
>-|TRBD2|TRBV5-4|TRBJ2-1
TGTGCCAGCAGCTTGGCAGGACTAGCCTACAATGAGCAGTTCTTC
CASSLAGLAYNEQFF
>-|TRBD2|TRBV4-3|TRBJ2-1
TGCGCCAGCAGCCTGGGACTAGCGGGAGGCAATGAGCAGTTCTTC
CASSLGLAGGNEQFF
>-|-|TRBV27|TRBJ1-3
TGTGCCAGCAGGATCACAGGGTACTCTGGAAACACCATATATTTT
CASRITGYSGNTIYF
>-|TRBD1|TRBV28|TRBJ1-5
TGTGCCAGCAGTCTGGGACAGCAGGGAAGGCCCCAGCATTTT
CASSLGQQGRPQHF
>once|-|TRBV29-1|TRBJ2-5
TGCAGCGTTGAACAGTTTCAAGAGACCCAGTACTTC
CSVEQFQETQYF
>-|-|TRBV5-6|TRBJ2-3
TGTGCCAGCAGCTCCCCTGCGGTGCGGGGAGATACGCAGTATTTT
CASSSPAVRGDTQYF
>-|TRBD1|TRBV29-1|TRBJ2-7
TGCAGCGTTGAAGTGCGGGGACAGGCCTACGAGCAGTACTTC
CSVEVRGQAYEQYF
>-|TRBD1|TRBV10-3|TRBJ2-1
TGTGCCATCAGTGGGGACAGACTCTCCTACAATGAGCAGTTCTTC
CAISGDRLSYNEQFF
>-|TRBD1|TRBV29-1|TRBJ1-1
TGCAGCGTGAAACCACAGGGGGCGGCCACTGAAGCTTTCTTT
CSVKPQGAATEAFF
>-|-|TRBV29-1|TRBJ1-1
TGCAGCGTTGAAGTTTATCAGGGGAGTACTGAAGCTTTCTTT
CSVEVYQGSTEAFF
>once|TRBD1|TRBV11-2|TRBJ1-1
TGTGCCAGCACCCAGGGTGAGGGGGCGGGCTCTGAAGCTTTCTTT
CASTQGEGAGSEAFF
>-|-|TRBV13|TRBJ1-1
TGTGCCAGCAGGCAAGGGGAGGGGCAGGGGAACACTGAAGCTTTCTTT
CASRQGEGQGNTEAFF
>-|-|TRBV6-5|TRBJ1-1
TGTGCCAGCAGTTACCTGGGCCAACGTACTTTCTTT
CASSYLGQRTFF
>-|-|TRBV6-5|TRBJ2-7
TGTGCCAGCAGTTACGGGGCAGGTCCGACCTACGAGCAGTACTTC
CASSYGAGPTYEQYF
>-|TRBD2|TRBV28|TRBJ2-3
TGTGCCAGCAGTCCTATAGGGCTAGCGGGAGAAGATACGCAGTATTTT
CASSPIGLAGEDTQYF
>-|TRBD2|TRBV28|TRBJ2-3
TGTGCCAGCAGTTTGGTGAGCGGGGGGGGGAAAGATACGCAGTATTTT
CASSLVSGGGKDTQYF
>-|TRBD2|TRBV9|TRBJ2-1
TGTGCCAGCAGCGTGGGAGGACGCGGGAGGGCCAATGAGCAGTTCTTC
CASSVGGRGRANEQFF
>-|-|TRBV27|TRBJ2-3
TGTGCCAGCAGTTTTACTTACTCTAGCACAGATACGCAGTATTTT
CASSFTYSSTDTQYF
>-|-|TRBV19|TRBJ2-2
TGTGCCAGTACCAAGGGGGACCGCGACTCCGGGGAGCTGTTTTTT
CASTKGDRDSGELFF
>-|-|TRBV25-1|TRBJ2-1
TGTGCCAGCAGTGTGGACTCATTCTCGGGGGATGAGCAGTTCTTC
CASSVDSFSGDEQFF
>-|-|TRBV29-1|TRBJ2-1
TGCAGCGTTGACGACACGGGAGTAACCTACAATGAGCAGTTCTTC
CSVDDTGVTYNEQFF
>-|TRBD1|TRBV5-4|TRBJ2-7
TGTGCCAGCACCCGGGGACAGGGCGGGGAGCAGTACTTC
CASTRGQGGEQYF
>-|-|TRBV2|TRBJ1-5
TGTGCCAGCAGTGAGGGCGCAGGATCTCAGCCCCAGCATTTT
CASSEGAGSQPQHF
>once|-|TRBV6-5|TRBJ2-1
TGTGCCAGCGGTCTCAGGGAGCAGTTCTTC
CASGLREQFF
>-|TRBD1|TRBV6-4|TRBJ2-2
TGTGCCAGCAGCCCGACAGGGGCCCTCACCGGGGAGCTGTTTTTT
CASSPTGALTGELFF
>once|TRBD1|TRBV14|TRBJ2-1
TGTGCCAGCAGCCAAGTTACAGGGGGCTACAATGAGCAGTTCTTC
CASSQVTGGYNEQFF
>-|TRBD1|TRBV28|TRBJ1-5
TGTGCCACCACAGGGGCGGGGAGCAATCAGCCCCAGCATTTT
CATTGAGSNQPQHF
>-|TRBD2|TRBV2|TRBJ2-7
TGTGCCAGCAGGGGGACTAGCGGAGCCTACGAGCAGTACTTC
CASRGTSGAYEQYF
>-|TRBD1|TRBV6-1|TRBJ2-2
TGTGCCACCGGCGACAGGGGGTCCGGGGAGCTGTTTTTT
CATGDRGSGELFF
>-|TRBD2|TRBV10-1|TRBJ2-1
TGCGCCAGCACCCCCGGGGAGCGGGAGAGGTCCTACAATGAGCAGTTCTTC
CASTPGERERSYNEQFF
>-|-|TRBV5-1|TRBJ2-5
TGCGCCAGCAGTGCGGGACTCCAAGCGGAGACCCAGTACTTC
CASSAGLQAETQYF
>-|TRBD2|TRBV15|TRBJ2-2
TGTGCCACCAGCGTGACTAGCGGACCGAACACCGGGGAGCTGTTTTTT
CATSVTSGPNTGELFF
>-|-|TRBV19|TRBJ1-1
TGTGCCAGTAGGGTAACAGGGTTGAACACTGAAGCTTTCTTT
CASRVTGLNTEAFF
>-|-|TRBV7-6|TRBJ2-7
TGTGCCAGCAGCTTAGCGAGGTTTAGCGAGCAGTACTTC
CASSLARFSEQYF
>-|-|TRBV6-1|TRBJ2-1
TGTGCCAGCACCCGGGACTTCGTCTCCTACAATGAGCAGTTCTTC
CASTRDFVSYNEQFF